The source of this T cell receptor (beta chain) is a study of blood T cell repertoires in COVID-19. Study details: Spain, Italy and the United States supplied samples that represented acute and convalescent COVID-19. T cells, B-cell-depleted T cells, or PBMCs provided the cDNA or gDNA that served as material.

The CDR3 covers 17 residues. J lost 5 bases, V lost 5 bases, and 16 bases had no gene match. Germline CDR1 reads MDHEN; CDR2 reads SYDVKM. Study processing details: Quantification of nucleated cells was approximated via reference gene primer amplification. Method: immunoSEQ multiplex PCR; TCRdb's copy keeps in-frame clones and lacks some. For V, J and clone size, that table is used; D and trimming come from the DNA. The table has approximately 230,000 clones, 70% to 90% seen once. The V call is TRBV28, the J call TRBJ2-5; 8 bases line up with TRBD2. The sequence derives from a man under 40 who had recovered from COVID-19. The sequenced sample was peripheral blood. The CDR3 DNA follows: TGTGCCAGCAGTCCTCTGAGCGCTAGCGGGTTAGGGGAGACCCAGTACTTC. As protein: CASSPLSASGLGETQYF.